The TCR beta chain described here comes from a study of blood T cells in healthy people across ages. Overall study results and limits: Long-lived donors carried more naive CD4+ cells and greater diversity than aged donors.

The CDR3 extends over 13 amino acids. Per germline, CDR1 SGHAT and CDR2 FQNNGV. The V gene lost 5 bases and the J gene lost 2 bases, with 10 bases spanning the gap. This clonotype was counted at least ten times. Its target is unknown. A second PCR, run for roughly 7 to 12 cycles, used a sample-barcoded 5' primer plus a J-beta primer mix. Each of the samples gave a minimum of 2.5 million paired-end reads that contained CDR3. TCRdb redid the calling of the 5' RACE reads with MiXCR, one entry per CDR3 protein. Seen here are hundreds of thousands of distinct CDR3 sequences, roughly 26% observed once, and the top ten hold roughly 17%.

The receptor was isolated from a woman aged 80 or older in good health. Sequencing used blood. V gene TRBV11-2 combines with J gene TRBJ2-7; TRBD1 might be the D (7 bases). The CDR3 sequence is CASSRRGAYEQYF. The DNA for the CDR3 is TGTGCCAGCAGCCGCAGGGGGGCCTACGAGCAGTACTTC.